This TCR beta chain was obtained from a study of T-cell reconstitution after alpha-beta-depleted transplantation in children. The library targeted TCRbeta and was prepared with unique molecular identifiers. One entry per CDR3 protein results from TCRdb running MiXCR on the PCR reads. The table shows 450,000 to 600,000 distinct CDR3 sequences, with approximately 20% occurring only once. This CDR3 region has 14 residues. The ends were cut back, 6 bases at V and 3 bases at J, with 15 bases in the middle. This clonotype was seen a handful of times. This chain connects TRBV12-3 or TRBV12-4 to TRBJ2-7; D unresolved. The sequence was obtained from a human donor who donated a stem cell graft to a child with acute lymphoblastic leukemia. The material sequenced was PBMCs from the stem cell graft donor, taken from the stem cell graft. The CDR3 sequence is CASRSDGSGYEQYF. CDR3 nucleotides: TGTGCCAGCAGGTCGGACGGATCGGGCTACGAGCAGTACTTC.